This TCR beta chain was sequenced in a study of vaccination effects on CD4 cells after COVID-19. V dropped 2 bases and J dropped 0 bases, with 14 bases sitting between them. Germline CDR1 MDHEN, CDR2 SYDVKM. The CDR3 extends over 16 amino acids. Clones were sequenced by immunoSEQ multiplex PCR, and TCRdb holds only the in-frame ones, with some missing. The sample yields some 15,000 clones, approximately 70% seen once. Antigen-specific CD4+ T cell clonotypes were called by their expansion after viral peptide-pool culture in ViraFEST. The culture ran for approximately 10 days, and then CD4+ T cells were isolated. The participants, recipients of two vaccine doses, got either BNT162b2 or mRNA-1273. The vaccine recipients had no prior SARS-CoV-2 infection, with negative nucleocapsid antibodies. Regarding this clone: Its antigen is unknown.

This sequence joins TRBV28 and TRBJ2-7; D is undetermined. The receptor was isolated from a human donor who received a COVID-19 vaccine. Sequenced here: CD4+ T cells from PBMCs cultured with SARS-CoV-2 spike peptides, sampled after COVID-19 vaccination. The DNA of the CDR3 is TGTGCCAGCAGTTTAATTTTGGGCCGAAGCTCCTACGAGCAGTACTTC. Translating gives CASSLILGRSSYEQYF.